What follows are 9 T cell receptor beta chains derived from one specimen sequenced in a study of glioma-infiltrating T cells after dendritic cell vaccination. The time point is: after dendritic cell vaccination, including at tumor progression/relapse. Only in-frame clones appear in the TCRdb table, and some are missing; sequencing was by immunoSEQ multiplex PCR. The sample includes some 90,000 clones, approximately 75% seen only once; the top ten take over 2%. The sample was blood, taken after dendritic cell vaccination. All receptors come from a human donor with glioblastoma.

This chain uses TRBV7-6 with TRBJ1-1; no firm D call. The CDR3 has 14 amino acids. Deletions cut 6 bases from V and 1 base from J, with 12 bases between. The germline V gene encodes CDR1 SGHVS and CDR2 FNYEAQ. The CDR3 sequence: CASSQGPGNTEAFF. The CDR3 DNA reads TGTGCCAGCAGTCAAGGCCCAGGGAACACTGAAGCTTTCTTT.

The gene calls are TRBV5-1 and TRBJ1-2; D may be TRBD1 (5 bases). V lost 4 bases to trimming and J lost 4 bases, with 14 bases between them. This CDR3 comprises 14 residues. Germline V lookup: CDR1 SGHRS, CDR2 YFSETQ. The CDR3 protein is CASSGGVGVYGYTF. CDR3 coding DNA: TGCGCCAGCAGCGGGGGGGTCGGAGTCTATGGCTACACCTTC. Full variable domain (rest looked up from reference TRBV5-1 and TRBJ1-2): KAGVTQTPRYLIKTRGQQVTLSCSPISGHRSVSWYQQTPGQGLQFLFEYFSETQRNKGNFPGRFSGRQFSNSRSEMNVSTLELGDSALYLCASSGGVGVYGYTFGSGTRLTVV.

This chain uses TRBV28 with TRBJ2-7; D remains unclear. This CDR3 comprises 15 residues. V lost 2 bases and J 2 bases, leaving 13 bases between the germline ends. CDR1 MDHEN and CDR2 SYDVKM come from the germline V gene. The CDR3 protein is CASSLAGRSAYEQYV. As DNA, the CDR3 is TGTGCCAGCAGTTTAGCAGGTCGGTCAGCCTACGAGCAGTACGTC.

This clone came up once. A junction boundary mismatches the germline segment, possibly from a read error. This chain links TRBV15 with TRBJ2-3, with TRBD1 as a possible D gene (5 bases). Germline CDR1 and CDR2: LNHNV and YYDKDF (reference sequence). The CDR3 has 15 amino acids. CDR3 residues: CATSREGVFTDTQYF. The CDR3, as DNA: TGTGCCACCAGCCGAGAAGGGGTTTTCACAGATACGCAGTATTTT.

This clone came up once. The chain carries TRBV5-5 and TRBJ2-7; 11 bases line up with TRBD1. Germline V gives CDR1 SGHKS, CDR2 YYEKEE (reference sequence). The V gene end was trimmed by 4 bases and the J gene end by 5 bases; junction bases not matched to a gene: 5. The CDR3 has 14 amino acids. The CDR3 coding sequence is TGTGCCAGCAGCCTGAAGGACAGGGGGCACGAGCAGTACTTC. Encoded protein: CASSLKDRGHEQYF.

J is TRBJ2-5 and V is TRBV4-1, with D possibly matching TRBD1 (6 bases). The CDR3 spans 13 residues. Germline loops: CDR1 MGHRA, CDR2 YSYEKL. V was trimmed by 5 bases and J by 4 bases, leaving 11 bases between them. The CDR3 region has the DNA TGCGCCAGCAGCGGGGGCGTGGGAGAGACCCAGTACTTC. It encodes CASSGGVGETQYF.

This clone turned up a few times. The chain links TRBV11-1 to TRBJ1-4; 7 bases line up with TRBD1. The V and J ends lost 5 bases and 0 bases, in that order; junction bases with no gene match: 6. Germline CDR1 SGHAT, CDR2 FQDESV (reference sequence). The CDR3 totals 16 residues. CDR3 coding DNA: TGTGCCAGCAGCCCGAGGGACAGCCCAACTAATGAAAAACTGTTTTTT. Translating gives CASSPRDSPTNEKLFF.

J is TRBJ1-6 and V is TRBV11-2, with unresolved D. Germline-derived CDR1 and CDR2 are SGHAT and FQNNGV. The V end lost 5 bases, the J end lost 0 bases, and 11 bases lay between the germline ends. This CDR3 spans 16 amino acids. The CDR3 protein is CASSPLGSSYNSPLHF. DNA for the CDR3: TGTGCCAGCAGCCCCCTAGGGAGCTCCTATAATTCACCCCTCCACTTT.

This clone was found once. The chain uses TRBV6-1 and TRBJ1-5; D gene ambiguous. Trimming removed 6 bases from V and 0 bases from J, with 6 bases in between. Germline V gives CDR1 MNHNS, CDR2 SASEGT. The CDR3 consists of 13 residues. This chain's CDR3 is CASRPDSNQPQHF. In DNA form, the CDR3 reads TGTGCCAGCAGACCAGATAGCAATCAGCCCCAGCATTTT.